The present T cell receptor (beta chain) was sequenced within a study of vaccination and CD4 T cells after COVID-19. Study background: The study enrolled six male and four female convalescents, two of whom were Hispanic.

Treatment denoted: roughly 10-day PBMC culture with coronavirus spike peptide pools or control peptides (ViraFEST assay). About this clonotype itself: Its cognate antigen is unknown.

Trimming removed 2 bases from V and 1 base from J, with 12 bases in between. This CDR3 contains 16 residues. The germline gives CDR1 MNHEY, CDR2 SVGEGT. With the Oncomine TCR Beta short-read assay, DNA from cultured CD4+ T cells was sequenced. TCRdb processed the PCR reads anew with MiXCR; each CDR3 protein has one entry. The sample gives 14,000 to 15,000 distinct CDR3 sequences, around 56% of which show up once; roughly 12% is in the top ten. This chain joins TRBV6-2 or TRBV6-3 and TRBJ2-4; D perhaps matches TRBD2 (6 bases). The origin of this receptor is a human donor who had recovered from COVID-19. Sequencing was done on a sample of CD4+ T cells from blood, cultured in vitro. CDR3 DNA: TGTGCCAGCAGTTACGGGGGGAGTTTGGCCAAAAACATTCAGTACTTC. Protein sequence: CASSYGGSLAKNIQYF.